These T cell receptor beta chains were read from a single sample in a study of long-term antiretroviral therapy in people with HIV. TCRdb's table, derived via immunoSEQ multiplex PCR, lists solely in-frame clones and lacks some. The sample holds some 16,000 clones, under 85% seen once. Material: unsorted PBMCs, obtained around 2.1 years before starting antiretroviral therapy. The receptors come from a man aged 30 to 45 with HIV. The conserved cysteine and the conserved F or W are not part of the CDR3 here. A D gene is named only where the DNA matches it firmly.

NA,TRBV29-1,TRBJ1-2,SVEGEVRGYT
TRBD1,TRBV18,TRBJ1-4,ASSPNLQGLNEKLF
NA,TRBV7-9,TRBJ2-3,ASSALVGGNRPDTQY
NA,TRBV27,TRBJ2-3,ASSLYLQASTDTQY
NA,TRBV9,TRBJ2-1,ASSPQGNGHNEQF
NA,TRBV4-1,TRBJ2-5,ASSQDDGGTAED
TRBD1,TRBV7-6,TRBJ2-2,ASSPRTGNTGELF
TRBD1,TRBV27,TRBJ1-1,ASSGGQGAF
NA,TRBV11-2,TRBJ1-3,ASSPTHRGVGSGNTIY
NA,TRBV7-3,TRBJ2-7,ASSLDHSTSYEQY